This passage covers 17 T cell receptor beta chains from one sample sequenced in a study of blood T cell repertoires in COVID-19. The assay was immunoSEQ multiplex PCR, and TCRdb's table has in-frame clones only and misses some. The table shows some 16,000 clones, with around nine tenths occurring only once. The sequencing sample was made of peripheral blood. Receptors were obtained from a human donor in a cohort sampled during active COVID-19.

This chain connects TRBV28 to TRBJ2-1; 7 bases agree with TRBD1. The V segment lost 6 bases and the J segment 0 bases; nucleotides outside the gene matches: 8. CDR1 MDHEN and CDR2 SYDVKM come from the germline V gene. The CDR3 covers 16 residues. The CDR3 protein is CASRDGTVSSYNEQFF. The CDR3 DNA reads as TGTGCCAGCAGGGACGGGACAGTTAGCTCCTACAATGAGCAGTTCTTC.

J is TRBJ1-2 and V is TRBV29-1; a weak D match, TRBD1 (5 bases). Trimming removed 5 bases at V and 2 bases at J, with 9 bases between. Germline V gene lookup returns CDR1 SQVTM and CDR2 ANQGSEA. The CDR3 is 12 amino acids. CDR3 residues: CSVSTANYGYTF. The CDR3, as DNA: TGCAGCGTTTCGACAGCGAACTATGGCTACACCTTC.

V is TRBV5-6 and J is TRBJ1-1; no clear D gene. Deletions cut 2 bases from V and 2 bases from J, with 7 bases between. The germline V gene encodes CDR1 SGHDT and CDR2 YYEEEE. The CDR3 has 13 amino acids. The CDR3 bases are TGTGCCAGCAGCTTCGACACAAACACTGAAGCTTTCTTT. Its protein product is CASSFDTNTEAFF.

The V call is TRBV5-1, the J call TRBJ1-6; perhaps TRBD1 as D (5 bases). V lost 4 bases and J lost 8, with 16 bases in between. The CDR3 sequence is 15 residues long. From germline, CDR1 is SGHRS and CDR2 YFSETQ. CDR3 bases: TGCGCCAGCAGCCCCGCTTGGGGGGAGTATTCACCCCTCCACTTT. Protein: CASSPAWGEYSPLHF. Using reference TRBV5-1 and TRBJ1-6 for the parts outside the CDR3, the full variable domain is KAGVTQTPRYLIKTRGQQVTLSCSPISGHRSVSWYQQTPGQGLQFLFEYFSETQRNKGNFPGRFSGRQFSNSRSEMNVSTLELGDSALYLCASSPAWGEYSPLHFGNGTRLTVT.

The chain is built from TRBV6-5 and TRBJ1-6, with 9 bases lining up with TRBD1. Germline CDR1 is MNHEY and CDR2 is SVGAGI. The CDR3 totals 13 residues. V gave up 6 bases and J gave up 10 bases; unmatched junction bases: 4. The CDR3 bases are TGTGCCAGCAGCCGGACAGGGGTGTCACCCCTCCACTTT. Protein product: CASSRTGVSPLHF.

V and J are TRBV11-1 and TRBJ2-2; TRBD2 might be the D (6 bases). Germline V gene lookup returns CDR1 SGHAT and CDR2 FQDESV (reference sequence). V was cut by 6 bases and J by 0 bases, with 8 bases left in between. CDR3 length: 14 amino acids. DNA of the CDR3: TGTGCCAGCAGGGGGAGGACGAACACCGGGGAGCTGTTTTTT. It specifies CASRGRTNTGELFF.

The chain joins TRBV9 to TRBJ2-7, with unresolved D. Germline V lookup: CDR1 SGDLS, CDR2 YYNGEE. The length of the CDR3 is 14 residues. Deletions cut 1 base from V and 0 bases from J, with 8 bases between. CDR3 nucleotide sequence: TGTGCCAGCAGCGTAACACAGACCTCCTACGAGCAGTACTTC. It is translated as CASSVTQTSYEQYF.

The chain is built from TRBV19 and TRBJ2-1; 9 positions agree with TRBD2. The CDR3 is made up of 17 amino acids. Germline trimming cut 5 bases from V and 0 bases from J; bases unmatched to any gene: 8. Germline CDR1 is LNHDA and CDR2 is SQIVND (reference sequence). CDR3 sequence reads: CASSPRTSAGSYNEQFF. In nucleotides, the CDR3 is TGTGCCAGTAGTCCTAGGACTAGCGCGGGCTCCTACAATGAGCAGTTCTTC.

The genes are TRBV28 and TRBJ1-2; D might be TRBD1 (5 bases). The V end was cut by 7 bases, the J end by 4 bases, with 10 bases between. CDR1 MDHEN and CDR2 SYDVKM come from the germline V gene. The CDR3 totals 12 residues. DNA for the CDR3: TGTGCCAGCAACACGGGGGGCTATGGCTACACCTTC. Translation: CASNTGGYGYTF.

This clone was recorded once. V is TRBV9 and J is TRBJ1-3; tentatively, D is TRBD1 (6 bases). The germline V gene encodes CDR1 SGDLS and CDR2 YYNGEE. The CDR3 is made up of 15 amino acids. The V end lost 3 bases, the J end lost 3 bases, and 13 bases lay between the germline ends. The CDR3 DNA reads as TGTGCCAGCAGCGAAGGGGGTCTTGGTGGAAACACCATATATTTT. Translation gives CASSEGGLGGNTIYF.

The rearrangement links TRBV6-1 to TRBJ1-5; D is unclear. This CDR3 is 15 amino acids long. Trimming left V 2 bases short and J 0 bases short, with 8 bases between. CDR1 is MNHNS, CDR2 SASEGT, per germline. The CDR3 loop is CASSEFGISNQPQHF. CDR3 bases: TGTGCCAGCAGTGAATTCGGGATTAGCAATCAGCCCCAGCATTTT.

CDR3 bases: TGCGCCAGCAGCTTGGTAGGAGGGGTGACCTACAATGAGCAGTTCTTC. Residues: CASSLVGGVTYNEQFF. The J gene is TRBJ2-1, the V gene TRBV5-1, with a possible D match to TRBD2 (6 bases). V lost 0 bases to trimming and J lost 2 bases, with 12 bases between them. This CDR3 comprises 16 residues. Germline assignment: CDR1 SGHRS and CDR2 YFSETQ.

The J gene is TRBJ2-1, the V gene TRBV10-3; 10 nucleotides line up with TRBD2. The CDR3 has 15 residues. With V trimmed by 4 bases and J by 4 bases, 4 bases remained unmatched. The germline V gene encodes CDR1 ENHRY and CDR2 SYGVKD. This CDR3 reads CAISVLAGVYNEQFF. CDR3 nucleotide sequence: TGTGCCATCAGTGTTCTAGCGGGAGTTTACAATGAGCAGTTCTTC.

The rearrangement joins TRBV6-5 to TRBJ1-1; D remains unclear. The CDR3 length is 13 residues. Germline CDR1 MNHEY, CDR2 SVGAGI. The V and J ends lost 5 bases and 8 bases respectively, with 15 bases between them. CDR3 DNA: TGTGCCAGCAGTACCCTCGGTGGAGCCGAAGCTTTCTTT. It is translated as CASSTLGGAEAFF.

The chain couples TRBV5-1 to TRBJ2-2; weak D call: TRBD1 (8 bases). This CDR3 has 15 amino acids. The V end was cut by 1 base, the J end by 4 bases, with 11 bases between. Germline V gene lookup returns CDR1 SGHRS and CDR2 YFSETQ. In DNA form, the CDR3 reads TGCGCCAGCAGCTTGAGCGGGACAGGCACCGGGGAGCTGTTTTTT. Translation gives CASSLSGTGTGELFF. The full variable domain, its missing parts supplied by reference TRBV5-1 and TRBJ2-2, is KAGVTQTPRYLIKTRGQQVTLSCSPISGHRSVSWYQQTPGQGLQFLFEYFSETQRNKGNFPGRFSGRQFSNSRSEMNVSTLELGDSALYLCASSLSGTGTGELFFGEGSRLTVL.

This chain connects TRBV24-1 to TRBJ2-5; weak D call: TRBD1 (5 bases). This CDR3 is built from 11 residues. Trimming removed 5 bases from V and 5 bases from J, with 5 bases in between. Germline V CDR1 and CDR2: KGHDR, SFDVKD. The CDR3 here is CATSAGETQYF. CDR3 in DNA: TGTGCCACCAGTGCAGGGGAGACCCAGTACTTC.

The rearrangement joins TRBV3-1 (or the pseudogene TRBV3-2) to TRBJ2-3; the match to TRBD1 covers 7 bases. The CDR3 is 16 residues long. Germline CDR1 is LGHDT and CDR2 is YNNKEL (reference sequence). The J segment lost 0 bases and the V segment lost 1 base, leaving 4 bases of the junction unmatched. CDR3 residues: CASSQARDRSTDTQYF. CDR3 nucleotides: TGTGCCAGCAGCCAAGCCCGGGACAGAAGCACAGATACGCAGTATTTT.